Described below is a single TCR beta chain sequence and its context. This sample is part of a study of OX40 agonist ivuxolimab in advanced cancers. CDR3 length: 16 amino acids. Germline CDR1 is SGHNT and CDR2 is YENEEA. Unmatched junction bases numbered 11, after V lost 1 base and J lost 8 bases. Measured with immunoSEQ multiplex PCR; TCRdb has only the in-frame clones, and not every one. The table lists tens of thousands of clones, more than 75% of them singletons. The specimen was CD4+ or CD8+ T cells sorted from blood, collected in a trial of the OX40 agonist ivuxolimab. This TCR derives from an adult with an advanced solid tumor such as melanoma, head and neck, liver or kidney cancer. This rearrangement joins TRBV11-3 to TRBJ2-1; 7 bases align to TRBD2. The CDR3 region is CASSLVVGGSYHEQFF. In nucleotides, the CDR3 is TGTGCCAGCAGCTTAGTTGTGGGGGGGTCTTACCATGAGCAGTTCTTC.